This T cell receptor beta chain is drawn from a study of T cell changes during pregnancy in multiple sclerosis. This CDR3 comprises 16 residues. The germline V gene has CDR1 MNHNY and CDR2 SVGAGI (reference sequence). V shed 6 bases and J 3 bases; nucleotides not matched to a gene: 9. TCRdb's copy holds only in-frame clones and misses some; the assay was immunoSEQ multiplex PCR. The table lists 90,000 to 150,000 clones, roughly 92% of them singletons, with less than 7.5% in the top ten. The receptor's source is a female donor with multiple sclerosis, enrolled in a pregnancy study. The source was peripheral blood, collected before pregnancy. The chain recombines TRBV6-6 with TRBJ1-1; 11 bases line up with TRBD1. The DNA for the CDR3 is TGTGCCAGCAGGGACAGGGGGCAAGTTCTGCACACTGAAGCTTTCTTT. This sequence encodes CASRDRGQVLHTEAFF.